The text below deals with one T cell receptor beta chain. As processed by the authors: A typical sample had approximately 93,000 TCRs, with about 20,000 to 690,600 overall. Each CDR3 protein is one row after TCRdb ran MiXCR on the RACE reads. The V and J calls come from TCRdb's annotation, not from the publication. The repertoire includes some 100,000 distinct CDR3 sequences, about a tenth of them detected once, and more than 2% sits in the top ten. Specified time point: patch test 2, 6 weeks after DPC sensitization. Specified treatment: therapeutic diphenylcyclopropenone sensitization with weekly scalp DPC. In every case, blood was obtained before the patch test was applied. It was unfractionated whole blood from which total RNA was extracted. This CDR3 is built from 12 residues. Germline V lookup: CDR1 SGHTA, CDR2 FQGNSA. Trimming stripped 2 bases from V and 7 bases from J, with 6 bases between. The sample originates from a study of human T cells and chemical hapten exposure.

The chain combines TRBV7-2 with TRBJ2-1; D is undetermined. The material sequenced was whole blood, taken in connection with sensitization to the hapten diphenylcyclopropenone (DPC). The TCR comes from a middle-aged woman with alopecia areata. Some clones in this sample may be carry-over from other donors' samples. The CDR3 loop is CASSLRGNEQFF. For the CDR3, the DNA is TGTGCCAGCAGCTTACGTGGTAATGAGCAGTTCTTC.